This is a list of T cell receptor beta chains from one sample in a study of graft-versus-host responses after intestinal transplantation. Using immunoSEQ multiplex PCR, the repertoire was profiled, and TCRdb retains in-frame clones only, with some absent. The repertoire has tens of thousands of clones, roughly 90% of them found once; the top ten carry roughly 2.6%. Their recognized antigens are unknown. The sequencing here drew on unstimulated CD8+ T cells sorted from spleen or lymph node cells, taken before intestinal transplant. The receptors stem from a human donor who received an intestinal transplant. Both conserved end residues are part of each CDR3. The order of the fields is CDR3 DNA, CDR3 protein, V gene, J gene, clone size, D gene. The D gene is left open where the match is weak. A row's size may be missing; if present it is once, few, many or a size class.

TGTGCCAGCAGACTAACTAGCGGGGGGAAATTTGAGCAGTTCTTC	CASRLTSGGKFEQFF	TRBV27	TRBJ2-1	NA	TRBD2
TGTGCCAGCAGTTTGGGCGACACTGAAGCTTTCTTT	CASSLGDTEAFF	TRBV28	TRBJ1-1	NA	NA
TGCACCAGCAGCCACGGCAGGGTGGTAAGGGAGCAGTACTTC	CTSSHGRVVREQYF	TRBV1	TRBJ2-7	NA	NA
TGTGCCAGCAGCCCCCCAGGGGAAGCTGGAAACACCATATATTTT	CASSPPGEAGNTIYF	TRBV28	TRBJ1-3	NA	NA
TGTGCCAGCAGTGTAGCGGGGGGCTCCTACAATGAGCAGTTCTTC	CASSVAGGSYNEQFF	TRBV2	TRBJ2-1	medium-sized	TRBD2
TGTGCCAGCAGCCCTCCCGGGACTAGCGGACGGCTCGAGCAGTACTTC	CASSPPGTSGRLEQYF	TRBV9	TRBJ2-7	NA	TRBD2
TGTGCCAGCAGCTTAGGAACAGGGACGAACGAGCAGTACTTC	CASSLGTGTNEQYF	TRBV7-6	TRBJ2-7	NA	NA
TGCAGCGTTCCCGGACAGGGTAGCGCTGGCTACACCTTC	CSVPGQGSAGYTF	TRBV29-1	TRBJ1-2	NA	TRBD1
TGTGCCATCAGCCCGACCCTAGCGGGGGGTTCCTACGAGCAGTACTTC	CAISPTLAGGSYEQYF	TRBV10-3	TRBJ2-7	NA	TRBD2
TGTGCCAGCAGCGTAACTAGCGGAGGCACAGATACGCAGTATTTT	CASSVTSGGTDTQYF	TRBV9	TRBJ2-3	NA	TRBD2
TGTGCCAGCAGCCTCAGGGTGACCTCTTTCTACGAGCAGTACTTC	CASSLRVTSFYEQYF	TRBV6-6	TRBJ2-7	NA	NA
TGTGCCAGCAGGACGGACAGGGAGGAGCAGCCCCAGCATTTT	CASRTDREEQPQHF	TRBV28	TRBJ1-5	NA	TRBD1
TGTGCCAGCAGTGGGACTAGCGGGGTAGACCAAGAGACCCAGTACTTC	CASSGTSGVDQETQYF	TRBV6-1	TRBJ2-5	NA	TRBD2
TGTGCCAGCAGTGAGTTTTTCGGGGTGAACACTGAAGCTTTCTTT	CASSEFFGVNTEAFF	TRBV2	TRBJ1-1	NA	NA
TGTGCCAGCAGTATACGCGGGAGTCGGACAGATACGCAGTATTTT	CASSIRGSRTDTQYF	TRBV6-5	TRBJ2-3	NA	TRBD2
TGCGCCAGCAGCCAAGAAGACAGGGTATTTTATGAAAAACTGTTTTTT	CASSQEDRVFYEKLFF	TRBV4-1	TRBJ1-4	NA	TRBD1
TGTGCCAGCAGCCCCGGACTGATTTCAGAGCAGTACTTC	CASSPGLISEQYF	TRBV11-2	TRBJ2-7	NA	NA
TGTGCCAGCAGTGAAAATTGGGGACAGAACACAGATACGCAGTATTTT	CASSENWGQNTDTQYF	TRBV2	TRBJ2-3	NA	TRBD1